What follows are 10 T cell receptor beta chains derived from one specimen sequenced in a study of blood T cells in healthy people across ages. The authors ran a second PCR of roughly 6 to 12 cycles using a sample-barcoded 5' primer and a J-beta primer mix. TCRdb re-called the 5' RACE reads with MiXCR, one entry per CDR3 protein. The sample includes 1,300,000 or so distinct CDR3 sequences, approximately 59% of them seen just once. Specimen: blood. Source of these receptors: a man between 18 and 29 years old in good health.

The CDR3 reads CASSHPIPPNRYATNEKLFF. DNA for the CDR3: TGTGCCAGCAGCCACCCAATCCCCCCTAACAGATATGCAACTAATGAAAAACTGTTTTTT. V is TRBV4-2 and J is TRBJ1-4; D unresolved. Germline V lookup: CDR1 LGHNA, CDR2 YNFKEQ. V was clipped by 3 bases and J by 0 bases, with 23 bases between them. CDR3 length: 20 residues.

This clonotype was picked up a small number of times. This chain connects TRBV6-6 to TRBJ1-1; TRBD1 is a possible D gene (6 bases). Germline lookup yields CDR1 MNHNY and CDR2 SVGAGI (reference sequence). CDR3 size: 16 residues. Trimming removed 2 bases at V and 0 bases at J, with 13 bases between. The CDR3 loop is CASSYRQGGMNTEAFF. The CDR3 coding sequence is TGTGCCAGCAGTTACAGGCAAGGGGGTATGAACACTGAAGCTTTCTTT.

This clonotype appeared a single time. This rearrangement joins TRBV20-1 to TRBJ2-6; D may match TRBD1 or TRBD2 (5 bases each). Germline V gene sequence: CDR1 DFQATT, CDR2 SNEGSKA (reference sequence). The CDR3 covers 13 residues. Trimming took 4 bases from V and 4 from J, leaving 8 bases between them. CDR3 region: CSATRDGANVLTF. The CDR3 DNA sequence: TGCAGTGCTACCCGGGACGGGGCCAACGTCCTGACTTTC.

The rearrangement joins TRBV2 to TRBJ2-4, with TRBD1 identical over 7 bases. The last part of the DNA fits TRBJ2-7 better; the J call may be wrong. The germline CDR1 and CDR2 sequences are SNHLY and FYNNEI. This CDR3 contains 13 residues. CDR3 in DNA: TGTGCCAGCCTTGGGACAGAGAGGTACGAGCAGTACTTC. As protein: CASLGTERYEQYF.

The CDR3 spells CATSRGWSVRSSYEQYF. The CDR3 region has the DNA TGTGCCACCAGCAGAGGGTGGTCGGTCAGAAGCTCCTACGAGCAGTACTTC. V and J are TRBV15 and TRBJ2-7; D ambiguous. The CDR3 is 17 residues long. Germline V CDR1 and CDR2: LNHNV, YYDKDF (reference sequence). Between the trimmed V and J ends, which lost 1 base and 0 bases, there was a span of 16 bases.

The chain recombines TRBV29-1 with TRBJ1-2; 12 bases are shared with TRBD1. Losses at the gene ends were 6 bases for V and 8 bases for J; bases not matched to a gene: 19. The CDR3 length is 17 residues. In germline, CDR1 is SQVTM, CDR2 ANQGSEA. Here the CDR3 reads CSVQGPPSRDRGRGYTF. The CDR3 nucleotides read TGCAGCGTACAGGGCCCCCCATCCCGGGACAGGGGGCGCGGCTACACCTTC.

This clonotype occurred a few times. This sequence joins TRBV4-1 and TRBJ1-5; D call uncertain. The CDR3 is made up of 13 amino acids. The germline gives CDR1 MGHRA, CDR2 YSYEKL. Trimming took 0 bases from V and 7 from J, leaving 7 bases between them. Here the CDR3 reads CASSQDPVQPQHF. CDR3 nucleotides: TGCGCCAGCAGCCAAGATCCTGTGCAGCCCCAGCATTTT.

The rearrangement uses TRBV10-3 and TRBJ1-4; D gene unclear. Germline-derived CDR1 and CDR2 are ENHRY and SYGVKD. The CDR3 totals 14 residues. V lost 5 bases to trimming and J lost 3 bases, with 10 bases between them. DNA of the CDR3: TGTGCCATCAGTCAGACGACTTCTAATGAAAAACTGTTTTTT. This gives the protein CAISQTTSNEKLFF.

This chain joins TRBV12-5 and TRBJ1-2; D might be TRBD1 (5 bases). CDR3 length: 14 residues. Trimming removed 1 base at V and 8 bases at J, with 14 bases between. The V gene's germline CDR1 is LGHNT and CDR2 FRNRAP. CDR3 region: CASGLGTITGGYTF. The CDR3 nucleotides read TGTGCTAGTGGTTTGGGGACAATTACGGGAGGCTACACCTTC.

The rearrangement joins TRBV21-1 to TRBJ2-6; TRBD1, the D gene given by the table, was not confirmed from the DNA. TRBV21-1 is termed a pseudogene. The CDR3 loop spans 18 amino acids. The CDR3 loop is CASSKAGRYSSGANVLTF. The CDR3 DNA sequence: TGTGCCAGCAGCAAAGCCGGGCGATATAGCTCTGGGGCCAACGTCCTGACTTTC.